These T cell receptor beta chains were read from a single sample in a study of blood T cell repertoires in COVID-19. The method was immunoSEQ multiplex PCR; TCRdb's version includes in-frame clones alone and lacks a portion of them. This sample carries roughly 140,000 clones, 65% to 85% of them seen once, and the ten largest clones take roughly 2%. Sequences were obtained from peripheral blood. All receptors come from a woman aged 60-70 years with acute or convalescent COVID-19. Both conserved end residues are part of each CDR3. The D gene is left open where the match is weak. The listing skips clone size in some rows; elsewhere it reads once, few, many or a size class.

.	TRBV30	TRBJ2-6	12	.	TGTGCCTGGACTCCTGGGGCCAACGTCCTGACTTTC	CAWTPGANVLTF
TRBD1	TRBV28	TRBJ2-7	14	few	TGTGCCAGCAGTTTATCAGGGGGCACCTACGAGCAGTACTTC	CASSLSGGTYEQYF
.	TRBV10-1	TRBJ2-1	16	.	TGCGCCAGCAGTGAGCTGATAAGCGGCTCGTACAATGAGCAGTTCTTC	CASSELISGSYNEQFF
.	TRBV6-1	TRBJ2-7	15	.	TGTGCCAGCAGTGAAGCGAACAGGCTGACCTACGAGCAGTACTTC	CASSEANRLTYEQYF
TRBD1	TRBV27	TRBJ1-1	19	.	TGTGCCAGCAGTTTATCCCGGACAGGGAGATTAAGGCTGGACACTGAAGCTTTCTTT	CASSLSRTGRLRLDTEAFF
TRBD1	TRBV11-1	TRBJ1-1	13	.	TGTGCCAGCAGCCTCGACAGGGGGACTGAAGCTTTCTTT	CASSLDRGTEAFF
TRBD2	TRBV19	TRBJ2-2	15	once	TGTGCCAGTAGTATCAAAGCGGGAGTCCCCGGGGAGCTGTTTTTT	CASSIKAGVPGELFF
.	TRBV11-2	TRBJ2-7	14	.	TGTGCCAGCAGCGGTCCGGGAAGCTCCTACGAGCAGTACTTC	CASSGPGSSYEQYF
.	TRBV30	TRBJ2-1	14	.	TGTGCCTGGAGTTGGGAGTGGGCCTACAATGAGCAGTTCTTC	CAWSWEWAYNEQFF
TRBD2	TRBV25-1	TRBJ2-3	14	.	TGTGCCAGCAGTGGCGGGAGCTTCACAGATACGCAGTATTTT	CASSGGSFTDTQYF
.	TRBV3-1/TRBV3-2	TRBJ2-1	14	.	TGTGCCAGCAGCGTGAGGACAGAGTACAATGAGCAGTTCTTC	CASSVRTEYNEQFF
.	TRBV27	TRBJ2-5	15	.	TGTGCCAGCAGTTTAAGGTTCGGGGTCCAAGAGACCCAGTACTTC	CASSLRFGVQETQYF
.	TRBV27	TRBJ2-3	14	.	TGTGCCAGCGGGCGGGCACGGTTCGACGATACGCAGTATTTT	CASGRARFDDTQYF
.	TRBV5-1	TRBJ1-1	13	.	TGCGCCAGCAGCCCCTCCCGGGTTACTGAAGCTTTCTTT	CASSPSRVTEAFF
TRBD1	TRBV30	TRBJ1-1	16	.	TGTGCCTGGAGTGTCAGGACAGGGCTAGGGAACACTGAAGCTTTCTTT	CAWSVRTGLGNTEAFF
TRBD2	TRBV19	TRBJ2-1	14	.	TGTGCCAGTAGTATTAGCGGGCCGAACAATGAGCAGTTCTTC	CASSISGPNNEQFF
.	TRBV25-1	TRBJ2-1	13	.	TGTGCCAGCAGTGAATATACCTACAATGAGCAGTTCTTC	CASSEYTYNEQFF
.	TRBV19	TRBJ2-7	14	once	TGTGCCAGTAGTATAGATCTATACTACTACGAGCAGTACTTC	CASSIDLYYYEQYF
TRBD2	TRBV15	TRBJ2-1	16	.	TGTGCCACCAGCAGCCCAGCGGGAGGACCCTACAATGAGCAGTTCTTC	CATSSPAGGPYNEQFF
TRBD1	TRBV19	TRBJ1-5	13	.	TGTGCCAGTAGGACAGGGGCGGTCAAGCCCCAGCATTTT	CASRTGAVKPQHF
TRBD2	TRBV7-3	TRBJ2-7	16	.	TGTGCCAGCAGCTTAACCGGGAGGACTACAACCTACGAGCAGTACTTC	CASSLTGRTTTYEQYF
TRBD2	TRBV30	TRBJ2-3	18	once	TGTGCCTGGAGTGTGGCTAGCGGGGGATATAAACTCACAGATACGCAGTATTTT	CAWSVASGGYKLTDTQYF
.	TRBV7-6	TRBJ2-1	13	.	TGTGCCAGCAGCTCTTTCCCCCCCAATGAGCAGTTCTTC	CASSSFPPNEQFF
TRBD2	TRBV9	TRBJ2-3	18	once	TGTGCCAGCAGCGTGCGAGGTCTAGCGGGAGGGCCTCCAGATACGCAGTATTTT	CASSVRGLAGGPPDTQYF
.	TRBV20-1	TRBJ2-5	10	.	TGCAGTGCGAGGCAGGAGACCCAGTACTTC	CSARQETQYF
TRBD1	TRBV6-6	TRBJ1-2	14	.	TGTGCCAGCAGTTGGGACAGGGGGACCTATGGCTACACCTTC	CASSWDRGTYGYTF
TRBD2	TRBV13	TRBJ2-3	20	.	TGTGCCAGCAGCTCCTACTCCAGGACTAGCGGGAGGGCCCCCCCAGATACGCAGTATTTT	CASSSYSRTSGRAPPDTQYF
.	TRBV28	TRBJ1-4	11	.	TGTGCCAGCAGGGAGTATGAAAAACTGTTTTTT	CASREYEKLFF
.	TRBV3-1/TRBV3-2	TRBJ2-7	15	.	TGTGCCAGCAGCCAAGCGGTTAGCGCAATCTACGAGCAGTACTTC	CASSQAVSAIYEQYF
.	TRBV14	TRBJ2-7	15	.	TGTGCCAGCAGCCAAGATATCGGTAACTCCTACGAGCAGTACTTC	CASSQDIGNSYEQYF
TRBD2	TRBV30	TRBJ2-2	16	few	TGTGCCTGGAGTGTACGGTTAGCGGGGAACACCGGGGAGCTGTTTTTT	CAWSVRLAGNTGELFF
TRBD1	TRBV7-8	TRBJ2-1	16	.	TGTGCCAGCAGCCTACACGAGAATTGGGCAGGGGGTAGAAAGTTCTTC	CASSLHENWAGGRKFF
TRBD2	TRBV28	TRBJ2-3	15	once	TGTGCCAGCAGATTCAGGGTGCTAGCGGGAGATACGCAGTATTTT	CASRFRVLAGDTQYF
.	TRBV7-3	TRBJ2-2	14	once	TGTGCCAGCAGCTTAACATCTAGCGCCGGGGAGCTGTTTTTT	CASSLTSSAGELFF
TRBD2	TRBV27	TRBJ2-1	13	.	TGTGCCAGCCGGACTAGCGGTTACAATGAGCAGTTCTTC	CASRTSGYNEQFF
TRBD1	TRBV18	TRBJ2-1	16	.	TGTGCCAGCTCACCGACAGGGGGCTTGCGGGCGGTTGAGCAGTTCTTC	CASSPTGGLRAVEQFF
.	TRBV6-1	TRBJ1-4	15	.	TGTGCCAGCACTCCCCTACAGGGTGTGAAAGAAAAACTGTTTTTT	CASTPLQGVKEKLFF